The 3 T cell receptor beta chains below all came from one sample that was sequenced in a study of T cells in Graves' hyperthyroidism and ophthalmopathy. Amplification of TCR beta CDR3 regions used RNA as the template. When the TCR CDR3 underwent first-round RT-PCR, the HTBI primer set was used. TCRdb ran MiXCR on the multiplex PCR reads and lists one entry per CDR3 protein. The sample consists of 300,000 to 450,000 distinct CDR3 sequences, 18% of them appearing once. The sequenced sample was blood. The origin of the receptors is a man between 18 and 29 years old with Graves' ophthalmopathy.

This clonotype has a count of ten or more. The rearrangement uses TRBV7-9 and TRBJ2-5, with D possibly matching TRBD1 (6 bases). This CDR3 has 15 amino acids. With 5 bases removed from V and 0 bases from J, the gap between germline ends came to 13 bases. The V gene's germline CDR1 is SEHNR and CDR2 FQNEAQ (reference sequence). The CDR3 region is CASSRDNQYQETQYF. CDR3 sequence (DNA): TGTGCCAGCAGCCGGGACAACCAGTACCAAGAGACCCAGTACTTC.

V and J are TRBV15 and TRBJ2-7; D uncertain. Germline V lookup: CDR1 LNHNV, CDR2 YYDKDF (reference sequence). This CDR3 is 15 amino acids long. V lost 1 base, J lost 7 bases, and 17 bases lay in between. The CDR3 DNA reads TGTGCCACCAGCAGAGGCCCCGGATCGTCGTGGGAGCAGTACTTC. It specifies CATSRGPGSSWEQYF.

The table lists this clonotype with many counts. The chain links TRBV25-1 to TRBJ1-1; TRBD1 is a possible D gene (5 bases). Germline-derived CDR1 and CDR2 are MGHDK and SYGVNS. The V end lost 1 base, the J end lost 4 bases, and 19 bases lay between the germline ends. This CDR3 has 17 residues. DNA of the CDR3: TGTGCCAGCAGTGAATTCTGGACAACGAGCCGAACCACTGAAGCTTTCTTT. Its protein product is CASSEFWTTSRTTEAFF. Using reference TRBV25-1 and TRBJ1-1 for the parts outside the CDR3, the full variable domain is EADIYQTPRYLVIGTGKKITLECSQTMGHDKMYWYQQDPGMELHLIHYSYGVNSTEKGDLSSESTVSRIRTEHFPLTLESARPSHTSQYLCASSEFWTTSRTTEAFFGQGTRLTVV.